This T cell receptor (beta chain) appears in the sequencing data of a study of cytomegalovirus exposure and HLA in healthy donors. TCRdb's copy holds only in-frame clones and misses some; the assay was immunoSEQ multiplex PCR. Among some 150,000 clones listed, 91% were seen once. The length of the CDR3 is 16 residues. Trimming removed 5 bases from V and 15 bases from J; junction bases left unmatched: 18. Germline V gene lookup returns CDR1 MNHEY and CDR2 SMNVEV (reference sequence). This sequence joins TRBV27 and TRBJ2-1; 11 bases agree with TRBD2. This sequence was found in a man between 18 and 29 years old in good health and CMV-seronegative. The specimen was PBMCs. The CDR3 nucleotides read TGTGCCAGCAGTCTCGCTGGGGGACTAGCGGAATCCCATTGGTTCTTC. It codes for CASSLAGGLAESHWFF.